Sequencing of this T cell receptor beta chain was carried out in a study of blood T cell repertoires in COVID-19. CDR1 is MGHRA and CDR2 is YSYEKL in the germline V gene. The CDR3 extends over 13 amino acids. V was cut by 1 base and J by 4 bases, with 8 bases left in between. Data came from immunoSEQ multiplex PCR; TCRdb stores just in-frame clones and leaves some out. Here the sample spans 70,000 to 95,000 clones, under 80% being singletons. The receptor was isolated from a man aged 55 to 70 with COVID-19, enrolled during active disease. The sequenced material came from peripheral blood. The V and J genes are TRBV4-1 and TRBJ2-7; D remains ambiguous. The CDR3: CASSQVPGYEQYF. The CDR3 DNA is TGCGCCAGCAGCCAAGTTCCCGGTTACGAGCAGTACTTC.